This entry is about one T cell receptor (beta chain). Antigen specificity is unknown. These data come from a study of cytomegalovirus exposure and HLA in healthy donors. The study's findings and limits: One later analysis reportedly identified an Asian-associated ancestry cluster that showed fewer N-insertions than the approximately 710-donor mean.

Trimming removed 6 bases from V and 6 bases from J, with 18 bases in between. CDR1 MNHEY and CDR2 SVGAGI come from the germline V gene. This CDR3 contains 15 residues. Amplification used 60 Vbeta primers and 13 Jbeta primers. Profiled with immunoSEQ multiplex PCR; TCRdb holds only in-frame clones, not every one. The data show some 180,000 clones, 83% seen once. Sequenced sample: PBMCs. The clonotype comes from a man aged 35 to 55 in good health and CMV-seropositive. The rearrangement links TRBV6-5 to TRBJ2-1, with D perhaps matching TRBD1 (6 bases). The CDR3 spells CASRPTLQGRNEQFF. CDR3 DNA: TGTGCCAGCAGACCCACCCTACAGGGCCGCAATGAGCAGTTCTTC.